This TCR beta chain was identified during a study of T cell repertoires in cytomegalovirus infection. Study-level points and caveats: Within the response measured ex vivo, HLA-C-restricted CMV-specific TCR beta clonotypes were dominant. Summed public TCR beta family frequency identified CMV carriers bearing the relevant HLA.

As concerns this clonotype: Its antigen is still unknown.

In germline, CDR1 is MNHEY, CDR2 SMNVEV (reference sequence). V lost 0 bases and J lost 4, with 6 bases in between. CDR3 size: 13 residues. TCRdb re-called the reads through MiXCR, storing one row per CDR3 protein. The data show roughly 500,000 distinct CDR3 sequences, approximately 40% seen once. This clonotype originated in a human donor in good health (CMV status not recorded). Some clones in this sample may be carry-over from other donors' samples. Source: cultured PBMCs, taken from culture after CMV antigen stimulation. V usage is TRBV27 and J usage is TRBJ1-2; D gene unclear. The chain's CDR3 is CASSLSTGYGYTF. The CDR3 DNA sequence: TGTGCCAGCAGTTTATCCACCGGCTATGGCTACACCTTC.